This TCR beta chain was documented in a study of technical replicates of blood from several donors. The protocol was immunoSEQ multiplex PCR, while the TCRdb copy is restricted to in-frame clones and leaves out a portion. The data show 83,000 or so clones, over 85% seen once. This clonotype was obtained from a human donor in good health. Sequenced input: T cells isolated from PBMCs.

CDR3 residues: CASSLGGLFEKLFF. The CDR3 coding sequence is TGCGCCAGCAGCTTGGGCGGGTTGTTTGAAAAACTGTTTTTT. This sequence joins TRBV5-1 and TRBJ1-4; D ambiguous. From germline, CDR1 is SGHRS and CDR2 YFSETQ. The CDR3 extends over 14 amino acids. Trimming took off 0 bases at V and 7 bases at J, with 10 bases between the two ends.